This TCR beta chain stems from a study of blood T cell repertoires in COVID-19. Across the whole study: Acute-phase and convalescent COVID-19 samples originated in the United States, Italy and Spain. Nucleic acid was either cDNA or gDNA, and it came from T cells, B-cell-depleted T cells, or PBMCs.

Original handling: Estimation of nucleated cell counts relied on the amplification of reference gene primers. Here immunoSEQ multiplex PCR was the method, and the copy in TCRdb shows in-frame clones only, minus some. That table supplies the V and J calls and clone size; D and trimming were determined from the DNA. The data hold 200,000 to 300,000 clones, with approximately 87% observed a single time. CDR1 and CDR2 from the germline V gene are KGHSH and LQKENI. The CDR3 has 15 residues. V was cut by 2 bases and J by 6 bases, with 17 bases left in between. Input material: peripheral blood. The rearrangement links TRBV18 to TRBJ2-7; weak D call: TRBD1 (5 bases). The clonotype comes from a human donor in a cohort sampled during active COVID-19. In DNA, the CDR3 is TGTGCCAGCTCACCAGGGCAGGGAATAGGATTCGAGCAGTACTTC. It encodes CASSPGQGIGFEQYF.